This T cell receptor (beta chain) was recorded in a study of T cell changes during pregnancy in multiple sclerosis. Clones were sequenced by immunoSEQ multiplex PCR, and TCRdb holds only the in-frame ones, with some missing. The sample lists about 46,000 clones, 90% to 95% seen once, with about 4.5% in the top ten. CDR3 size: 15 residues. CDR1 and CDR2 (germline): LGHNA, YSLEER. V was pared by 1 base and J by 4 bases, with 2 bases of the junction left unmatched. This specimen consisted of CD8+ T cells from peripheral blood mononuclear cells, obtained in the first trimester of pregnancy. V gene TRBV4-3 combines with J gene TRBJ2-3; TRBD2 matches at 10 bases. The receptor was derived from a female donor with multiple sclerosis, enrolled in a pregnancy study. This chain's CDR3 is CASSQASGGSDTQYF. The CDR3 DNA follows: TGCGCCAGCAGCCAAGCTAGCGGGGGCTCAGATACGCAGTATTTT.